This TCR beta chain is drawn from a study of post-analysis software for immune sequencing data. Across the study: Relapsing-remitting, secondary progressive and progressive-relapsing forms of multiple sclerosis all featured among disease courses.

The germline CDR1 and CDR2 sequences are LGHDT and YNNKEL (reference sequence). The CDR3 has 16 amino acids. Study-level results: When compared against controls, multiple sclerosis patients showed significantly lower normalized Chao1 diversity. Patients carried a few TRBV segments more frequently than controls did, and TRBV5-6, TRBV5-1 and TRBV20-1 were among them.

The authors incorporated unique molecular identifiers into the TCR beta cDNA libraries. With about 0.9 to 11 million T cells as the source, 400,000 to 550,000 cDNA molecules resulted. TCRdb used MiXCR to reprocess the PCR reads, holding one entry per CDR3 protein. The sample consists of around 400,000 distinct CDR3 sequences, approximately 42% of them appearing once. Details on this clonotype: The antigen remains unidentified. The junction departs from germline at one end; a sequencing error may be responsible.

This chain joins TRBV3-1 and TRBJ1-6; 8 positions agree with TRBD1. Sample: blood. This sequence originates from a girl aged 2-10 years with multiple sclerosis. The CDR3 sequence is CASSQPGQAGSSPPHF. The CDR3 nucleotides read TGTGCCAGCAGCCAACCGGGACAGGCGGGGAGCTCACCCCCCCACTTT.